This entry is about one TCR beta chain. This record comes from a study of OX40 agonist ivuxolimab in advanced cancers. At the level of the study: Mean age about 60 years, range about 23 to 80; roughly 80% male.

Per germline, CDR1 MDHEN and CDR2 SYDVKM. V was clipped by 5 bases and J by 3 bases; unmatched bases: 4. This CDR3 is 14 amino acids long. Data came from immunoSEQ multiplex PCR; TCRdb stores just in-frame clones and leaves some out. The data contain around 45,000 clones, around 90% of them singletons. People who had autoimmune disease history or systemic immunosuppression were excluded. This TCR was recovered from an adult with an advanced solid tumor such as melanoma, head and neck, liver or kidney cancer. The gene calls are TRBV28 and TRBJ1-3, with 7 nucleotides matching TRBD1. Here the sequenced sample was CD4+ or CD8+ T cells sorted from blood, taken in a trial of the OX40 agonist ivuxolimab. For the CDR3, the DNA is TGTGCCAGCAGTCATGACAGGGTTGGAAACACCATATATTTT. Residues: CASSHDRVGNTIYF.